This T cell receptor (beta chain) derives from a study of blood T cell repertoires in COVID-19. The method was immunoSEQ multiplex PCR; TCRdb's version includes in-frame clones alone and lacks a portion of them. The repertoire includes fewer than 500,000 clones, nearly 90% of them detected once, and around 1.8% sits in the top ten. The sample holds one count of this clone. The J segment lost 0 bases and the V segment lost 7 bases, leaving 9 bases of the junction unmatched. The CDR3 totals 17 residues. Germline-derived CDR1 and CDR2 are LNHDA and SQIVND (reference sequence). The chain recombines TRBV19 with TRBJ2-4, with 10 bases matching TRBD2. The sequence was collected from a woman aged 18-29 years with acute COVID-19. The sequenced material came from PBMCs or T cells enriched from blood (not recorded which). The CDR3 bases are TGTGCCAGTACGCTGGGAGGGACTAGCGTAGCCAAAAACATTCAGTACTTC. This gives the protein CASTLGGTSVAKNIQYF.